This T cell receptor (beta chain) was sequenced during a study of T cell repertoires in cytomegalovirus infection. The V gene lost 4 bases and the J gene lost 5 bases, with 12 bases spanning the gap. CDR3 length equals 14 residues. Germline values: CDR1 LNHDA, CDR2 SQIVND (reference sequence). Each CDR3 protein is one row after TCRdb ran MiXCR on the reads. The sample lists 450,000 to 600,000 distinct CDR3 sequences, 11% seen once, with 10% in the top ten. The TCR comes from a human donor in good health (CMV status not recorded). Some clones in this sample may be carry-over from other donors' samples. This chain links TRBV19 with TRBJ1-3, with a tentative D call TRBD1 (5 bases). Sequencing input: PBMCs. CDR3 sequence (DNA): TGTGCCAGTAGTACCGGGACGGCCAGAAACACCATATATTTT. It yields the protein CASSTGTARNTIYF.